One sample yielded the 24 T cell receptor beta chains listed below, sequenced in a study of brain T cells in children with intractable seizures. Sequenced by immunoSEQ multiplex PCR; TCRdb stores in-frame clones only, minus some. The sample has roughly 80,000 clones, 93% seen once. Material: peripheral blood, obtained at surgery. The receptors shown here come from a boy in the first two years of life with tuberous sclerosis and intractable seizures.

CDR3 sequence: CASSSRRNTEAFF. CDR3 in DNA: TGTGCCAGCAGCTCCCGGCGGAACACTGAAGCTTTCTTT. V gene TRBV7-3 combines with J gene TRBJ1-1; unclear D gene. This CDR3 spans 13 amino acids. With 4 bases removed from V and 1 base from J, the gap between germline ends came to 7 bases. Germline V lookup: CDR1 SGHTA, CDR2 FQGTGA. Full variable domain (missing parts from reference TRBV7-3 and TRBJ1-1): GAGVSQTPSNKVTEKGKYVELRCDPISGHTALYWYRQSLGQGPEFLIYFQGTGAADDSGLPNDRFFAVRPEGSVSTLKIQRTERGDSAVYLCASSSRRNTEAFFGQGTRLTVV.

CDR3 in amino acids: CASSQDGDSRIGELFF. In DNA form, the CDR3 reads TGCGCCAGCAGCCAAGATGGCGATAGTCGGATCGGGGAGCTGTTTTTT. The chain links TRBV4-1 to TRBJ2-2; no clear D. The CDR3 is 16 residues long. V gave up 0 bases and J gave up 7 bases, with 15 bases separating them. Germline V gene lookup returns CDR1 MGHRA and CDR2 YSYEKL.

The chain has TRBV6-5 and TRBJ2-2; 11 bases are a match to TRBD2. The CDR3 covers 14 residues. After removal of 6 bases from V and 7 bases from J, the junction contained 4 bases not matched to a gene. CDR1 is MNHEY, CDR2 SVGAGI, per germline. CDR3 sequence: CASRTSGKVGELFF. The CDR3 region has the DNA TGTGCCAGCAGGACTAGCGGGAAGGTCGGGGAGCTGTTTTTT.

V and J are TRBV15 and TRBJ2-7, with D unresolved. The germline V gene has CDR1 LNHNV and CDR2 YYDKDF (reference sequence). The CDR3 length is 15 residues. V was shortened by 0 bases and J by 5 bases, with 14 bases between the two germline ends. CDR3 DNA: TGTGCCACCAGCAGAGATAAGAGTGGGTCCCACGAGCAGTACTTC. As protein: CATSRDKSGSHEQYF.

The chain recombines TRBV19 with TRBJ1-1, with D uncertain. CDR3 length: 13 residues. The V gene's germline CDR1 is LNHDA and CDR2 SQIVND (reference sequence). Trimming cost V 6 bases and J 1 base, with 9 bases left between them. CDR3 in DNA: TGTGCCAGTAGCCAGTCAGCGAACACTGAAGCTTTCTTT. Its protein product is CASSQSANTEAFF.

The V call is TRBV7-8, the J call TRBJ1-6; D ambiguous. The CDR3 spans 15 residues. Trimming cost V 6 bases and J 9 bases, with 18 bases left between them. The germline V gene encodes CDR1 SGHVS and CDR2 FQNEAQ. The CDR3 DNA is TGTGCCAGCAGAAAATTACAGAGCCGGAGTTCACCCCTCCACTTT. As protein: CASRKLQSRSSPLHF.

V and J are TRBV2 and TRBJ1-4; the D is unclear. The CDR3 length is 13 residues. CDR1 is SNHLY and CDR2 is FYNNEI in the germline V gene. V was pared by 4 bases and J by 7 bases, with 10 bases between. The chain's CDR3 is CASSVNGVEKLFF. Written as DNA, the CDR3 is TGTGCCAGCAGTGTAAATGGGGTTGAAAAACTGTTTTTT.

In DNA, the CDR3 is TGTGCCAGCAGTTCCCGACAGAACACTGAAGCTTTCTTT. The encoded protein is CASSSRQNTEAFF. The J gene is TRBJ1-1, the V gene TRBV12-3 or TRBV12-4; D is unresolved. The CDR3 is 13 residues long. V was clipped by 4 bases and J by 1 base, with 7 bases between them.

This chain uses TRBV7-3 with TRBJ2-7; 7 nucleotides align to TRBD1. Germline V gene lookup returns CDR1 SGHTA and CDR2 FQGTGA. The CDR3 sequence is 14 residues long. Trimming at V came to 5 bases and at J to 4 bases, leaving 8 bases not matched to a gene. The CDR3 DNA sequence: TGTGCCAGCAGCGAGACAGACAGGGTTTACGAGCAGTACTTC. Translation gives CASSETDRVYEQYF. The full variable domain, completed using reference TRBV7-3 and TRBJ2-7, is GAGVSQTPSNKVTEKGKYVELRCDPISGHTALYWYRQSLGQGPEFLIYFQGTGAADDSGLPNDRFFAVRPEGSVSTLKIQRTERGDSAVYLCASSETDRVYEQYFGPGTRLTVT.

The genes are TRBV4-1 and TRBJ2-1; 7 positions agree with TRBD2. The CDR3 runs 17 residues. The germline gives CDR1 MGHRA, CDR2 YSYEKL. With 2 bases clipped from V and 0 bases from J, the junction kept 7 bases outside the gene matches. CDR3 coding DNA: TGCGCCAGCAGCCAAAAACTAGCGTACAGCTCCTACAATGAGCAGTTCTTC. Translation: CASSQKLAYSSYNEQFF.

For the CDR3, the DNA is TGTGCCAGCAGCTTAGTAGGGACGGCTCTCCACTTT. It specifies CASSLVGTALHF. V is TRBV7-8 and J is TRBJ1-6, with D perhaps matching TRBD1 (5 bases). Germline V CDR1 and CDR2: SGHVS, FQNEAQ. CDR3 length: 12 amino acids. V lost 1 base and J 16 bases, leaving 11 bases between the germline ends.

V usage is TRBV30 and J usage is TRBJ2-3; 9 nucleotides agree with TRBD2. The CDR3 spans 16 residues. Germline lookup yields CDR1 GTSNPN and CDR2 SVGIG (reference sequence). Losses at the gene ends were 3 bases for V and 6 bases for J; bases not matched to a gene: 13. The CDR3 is CAWSQRRRGGPDTQYF. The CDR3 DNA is TGTGCCTGGAGCCAACGGAGGCGGGGGGGCCCCGATACGCAGTATTTT.

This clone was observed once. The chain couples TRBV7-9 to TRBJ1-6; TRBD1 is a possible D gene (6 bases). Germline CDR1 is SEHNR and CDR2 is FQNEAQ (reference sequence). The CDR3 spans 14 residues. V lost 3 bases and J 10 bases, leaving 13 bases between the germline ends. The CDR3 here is CASSFQGPVSPLHF. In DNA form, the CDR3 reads TGTGCCAGCAGCTTTCAGGGGCCGGTCTCACCCCTCCACTTT.

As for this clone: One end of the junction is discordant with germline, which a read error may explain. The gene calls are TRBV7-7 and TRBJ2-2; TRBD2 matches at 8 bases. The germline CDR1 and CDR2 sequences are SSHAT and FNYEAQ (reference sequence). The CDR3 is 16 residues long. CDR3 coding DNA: TGTGCTAGCAGCCCCCGGACTAGCCGAGGAACCGGGGAGCTGTTTTTT. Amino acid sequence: CASSPRTSRGTGELFF.

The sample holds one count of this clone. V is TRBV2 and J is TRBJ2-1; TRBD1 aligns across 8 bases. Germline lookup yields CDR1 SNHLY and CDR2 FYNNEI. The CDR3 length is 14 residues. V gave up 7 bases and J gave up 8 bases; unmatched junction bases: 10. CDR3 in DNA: TGTGCCAGCAACCTTTTTCAGGGGGCAGATGAGCAGTTCTTC. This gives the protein CASNLFQGADEQFF.

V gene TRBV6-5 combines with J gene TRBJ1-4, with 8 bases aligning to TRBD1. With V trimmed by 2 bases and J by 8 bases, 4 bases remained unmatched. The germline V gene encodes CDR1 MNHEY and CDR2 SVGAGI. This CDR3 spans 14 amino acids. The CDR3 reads CASSYQGAGEKLFF. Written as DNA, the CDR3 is TGTGCCAGCAGTTACCAGGGGGCGGGGGAAAAACTGTTTTTT.

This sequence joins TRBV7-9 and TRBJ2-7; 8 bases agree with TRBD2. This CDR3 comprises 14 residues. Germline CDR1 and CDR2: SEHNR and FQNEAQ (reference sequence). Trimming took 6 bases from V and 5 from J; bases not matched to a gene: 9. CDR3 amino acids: CASSFPPGGDEQYF. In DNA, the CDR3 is TGTGCCAGCAGTTTCCCTCCGGGGGGGGACGAGCAGTACTTC.

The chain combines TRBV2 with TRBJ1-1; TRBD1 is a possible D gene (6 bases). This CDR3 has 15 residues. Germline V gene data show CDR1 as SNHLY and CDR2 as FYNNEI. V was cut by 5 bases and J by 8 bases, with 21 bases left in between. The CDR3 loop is CASSWVGAGGEEAFF. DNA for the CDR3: TGTGCCAGCAGTTGGGTAGGCGCGGGGGGCGAGGAAGCTTTCTTT.

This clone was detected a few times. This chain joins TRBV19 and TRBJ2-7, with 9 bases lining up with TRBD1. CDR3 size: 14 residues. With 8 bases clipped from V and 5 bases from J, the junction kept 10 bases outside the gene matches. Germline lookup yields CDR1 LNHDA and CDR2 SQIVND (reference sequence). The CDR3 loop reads CASGPGTGSDEQYF. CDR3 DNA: TGTGCCAGTGGCCCCGGGACAGGGAGCGACGAGCAGTACTTC.

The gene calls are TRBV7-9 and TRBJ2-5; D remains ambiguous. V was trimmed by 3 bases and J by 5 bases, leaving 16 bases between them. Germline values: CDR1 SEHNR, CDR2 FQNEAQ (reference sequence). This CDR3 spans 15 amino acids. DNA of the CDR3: TGTGCCAGCAGCTTTTTCGTTCCGGATCGGGAGACCCAGTACTTC. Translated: CASSFFVPDRETQYF.

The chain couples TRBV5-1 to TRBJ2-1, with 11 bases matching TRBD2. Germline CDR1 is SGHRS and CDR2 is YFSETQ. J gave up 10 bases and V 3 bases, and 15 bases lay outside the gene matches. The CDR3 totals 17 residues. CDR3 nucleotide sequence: TGCGCCAGCAGCTCCCTTTTACGTAGCGGGAGGGCCAACGAGCAGTTCTTC. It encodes CASSSLLRSGRANEQFF. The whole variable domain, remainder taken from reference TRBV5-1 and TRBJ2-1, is KAGVTQTPRYLIKTRGQQVTLSCSPISGHRSVSWYQQTPGQGLQFLFEYFSETQRNKGNFPGRFSGRQFSNSRSEMNVSTLELGDSALYLCASSSLLRSGRANEQFFGPGTRLTVL.

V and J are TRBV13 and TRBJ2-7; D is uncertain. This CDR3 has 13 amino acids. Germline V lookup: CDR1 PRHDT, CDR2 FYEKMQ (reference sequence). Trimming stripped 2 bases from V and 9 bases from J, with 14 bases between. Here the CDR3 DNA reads TGTGCCAGCAGCTTATCGTTGGAGAAGCGGCAGTACTTC. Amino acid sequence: CASSLSLEKRQYF.

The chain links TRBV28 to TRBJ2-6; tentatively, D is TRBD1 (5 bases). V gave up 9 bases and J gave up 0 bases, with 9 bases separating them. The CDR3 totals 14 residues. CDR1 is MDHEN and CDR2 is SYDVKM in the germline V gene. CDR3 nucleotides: TGTGCCAGTACAGGCTCCTCTGGGGCCAACGTCCTGACTTTC. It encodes CASTGSSGANVLTF.

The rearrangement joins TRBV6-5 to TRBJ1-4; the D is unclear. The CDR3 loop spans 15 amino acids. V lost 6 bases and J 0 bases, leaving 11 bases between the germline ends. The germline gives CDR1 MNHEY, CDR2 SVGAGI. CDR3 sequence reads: CASSEKVATNEKLFF. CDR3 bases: TGTGCCAGCAGCGAGAAAGTAGCAACTAATGAAAAACTGTTTTTT.